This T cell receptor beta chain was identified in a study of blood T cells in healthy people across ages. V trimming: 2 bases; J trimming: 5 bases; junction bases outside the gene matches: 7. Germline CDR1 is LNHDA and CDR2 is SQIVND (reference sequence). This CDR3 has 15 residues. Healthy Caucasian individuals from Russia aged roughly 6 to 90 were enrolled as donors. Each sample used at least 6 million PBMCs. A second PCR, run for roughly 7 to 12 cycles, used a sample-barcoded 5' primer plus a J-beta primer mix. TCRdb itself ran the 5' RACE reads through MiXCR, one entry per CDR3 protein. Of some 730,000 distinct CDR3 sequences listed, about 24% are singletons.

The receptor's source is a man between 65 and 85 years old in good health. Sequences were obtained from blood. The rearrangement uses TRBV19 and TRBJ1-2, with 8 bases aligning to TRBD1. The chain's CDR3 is CASSIQGARWYGYTF. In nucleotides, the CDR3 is TGTGCCAGTAGTATACAGGGGGCGCGATGGTATGGCTACACCTTC.